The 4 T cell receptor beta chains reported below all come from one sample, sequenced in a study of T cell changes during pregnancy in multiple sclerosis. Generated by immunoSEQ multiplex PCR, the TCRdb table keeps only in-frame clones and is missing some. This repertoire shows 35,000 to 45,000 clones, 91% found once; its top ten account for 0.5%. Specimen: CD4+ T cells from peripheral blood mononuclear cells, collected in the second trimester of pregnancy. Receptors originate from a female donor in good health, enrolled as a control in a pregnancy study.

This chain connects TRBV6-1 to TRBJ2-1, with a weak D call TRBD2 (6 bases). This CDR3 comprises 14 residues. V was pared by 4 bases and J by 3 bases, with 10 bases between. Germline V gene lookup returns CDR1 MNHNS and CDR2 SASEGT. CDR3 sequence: CASSARGRYNEQFF. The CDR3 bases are TGTGCCAGCAGTGCGCGGGGACGCTACAATGAGCAGTTCTTC.

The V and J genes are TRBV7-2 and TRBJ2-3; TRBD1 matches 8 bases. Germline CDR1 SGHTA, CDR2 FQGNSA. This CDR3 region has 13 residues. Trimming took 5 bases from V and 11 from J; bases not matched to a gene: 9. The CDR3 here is CASSRGDRGMQYF. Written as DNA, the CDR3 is TGTGCCAGCAGCCGCGGCGACAGGGGTATGCAGTATTTT.

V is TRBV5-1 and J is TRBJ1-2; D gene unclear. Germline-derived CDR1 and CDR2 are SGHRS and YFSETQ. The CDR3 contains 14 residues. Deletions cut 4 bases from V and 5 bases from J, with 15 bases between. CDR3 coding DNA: TGCGCCAGCAGCAACCTGACGGAGACTTATGGCTACACCTTC. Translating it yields CASSNLTETYGYTF.

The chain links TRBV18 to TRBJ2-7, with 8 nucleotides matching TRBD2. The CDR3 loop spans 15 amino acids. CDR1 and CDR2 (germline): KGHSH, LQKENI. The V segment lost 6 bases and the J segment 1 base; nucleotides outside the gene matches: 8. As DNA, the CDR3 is TGTGCCAGCTCCCCTACTAGCGGACCATCCTACGAGCAGTACTTC. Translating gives CASSPTSGPSYEQYF.